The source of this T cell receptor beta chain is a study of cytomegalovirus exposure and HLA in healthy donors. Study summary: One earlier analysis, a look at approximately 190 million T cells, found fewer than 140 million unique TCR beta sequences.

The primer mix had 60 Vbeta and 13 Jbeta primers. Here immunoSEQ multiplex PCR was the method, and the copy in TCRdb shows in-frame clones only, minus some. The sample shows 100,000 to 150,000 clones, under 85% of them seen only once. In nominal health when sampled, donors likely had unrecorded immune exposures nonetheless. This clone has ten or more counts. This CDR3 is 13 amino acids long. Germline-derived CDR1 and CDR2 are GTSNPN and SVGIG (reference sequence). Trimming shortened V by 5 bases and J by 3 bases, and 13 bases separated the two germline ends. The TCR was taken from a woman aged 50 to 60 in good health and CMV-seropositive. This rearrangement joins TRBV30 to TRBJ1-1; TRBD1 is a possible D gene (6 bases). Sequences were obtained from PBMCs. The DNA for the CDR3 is TGTGCCTGGGCCCGACAGGCAGACACTGAAGCTTTCTTT. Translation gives CAWARQADTEAFF.